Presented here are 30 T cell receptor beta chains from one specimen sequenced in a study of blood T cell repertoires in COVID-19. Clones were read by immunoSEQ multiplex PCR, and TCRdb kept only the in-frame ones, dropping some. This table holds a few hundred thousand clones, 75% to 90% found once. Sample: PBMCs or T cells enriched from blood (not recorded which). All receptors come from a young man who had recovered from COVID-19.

CDR3 nucleotide sequence: TGTGCCAGCATCCCGGGACAAACTACCTACGAGCAGTACTTC. Its translation: CASIPGQTTYEQYF. This chain joins TRBV6-2 or TRBV6-3 and TRBJ2-7; maybe TRBD1 (6 bases). V lost 7 bases, J lost 2 bases, and 15 bases lay in between. Germline loops: CDR1 MNHEY, CDR2 SVGEGT. This CDR3 region has 14 residues.

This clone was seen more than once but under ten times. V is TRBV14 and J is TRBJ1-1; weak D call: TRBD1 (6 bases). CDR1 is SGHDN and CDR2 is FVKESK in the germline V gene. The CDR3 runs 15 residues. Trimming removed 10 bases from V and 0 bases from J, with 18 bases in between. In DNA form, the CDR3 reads TGTGCCACCCGTCCGACAGGCTTACTGAACACTGAAGCTTTCTTT. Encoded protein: CATRPTGLLNTEAFF.

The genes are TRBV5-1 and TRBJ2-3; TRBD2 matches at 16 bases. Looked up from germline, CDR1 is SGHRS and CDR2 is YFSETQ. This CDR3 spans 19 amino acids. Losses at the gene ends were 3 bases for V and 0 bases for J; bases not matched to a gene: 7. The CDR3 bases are TGCGCCAGCAGCTCGTCCGGGACTAGCGGGAGGGCTAGCACAGATACGCAGTATTTT. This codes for CASSSSGTSGRASTDTQYF.

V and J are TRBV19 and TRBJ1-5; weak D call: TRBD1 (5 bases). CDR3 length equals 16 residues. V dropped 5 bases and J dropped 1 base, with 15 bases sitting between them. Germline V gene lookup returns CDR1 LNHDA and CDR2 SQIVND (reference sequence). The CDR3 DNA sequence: TGTGCCAGTAGTGGGTTGGCGGGGCTGAGCAATCAGCCCCAGCATTTT. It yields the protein CASSGLAGLSNQPQHF.

The CDR3 here is CASQGLAGGPTYNEQFF. CDR3 DNA: TGTGCCAGCCAGGGACTAGCGGGAGGACCAACCTACAATGAGCAGTTCTTC. This chain uses TRBV19 with TRBJ2-1, with 15 bases lining up with TRBD2. V lost 9 bases, J lost 2 bases, and 8 bases stayed unmatched. Germline V gene data show CDR1 as LNHDA and CDR2 as SQIVND (reference sequence). The CDR3 length is 17 residues.

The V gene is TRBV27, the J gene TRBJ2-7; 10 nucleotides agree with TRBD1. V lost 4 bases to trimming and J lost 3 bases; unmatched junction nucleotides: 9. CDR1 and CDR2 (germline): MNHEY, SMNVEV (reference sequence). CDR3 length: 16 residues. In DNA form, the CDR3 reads TGTGCCAGCAGTTCCCCCTGGACAGGGGGAGACTACGAGCAGTACTTC. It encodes CASSSPWTGGDYEQYF.

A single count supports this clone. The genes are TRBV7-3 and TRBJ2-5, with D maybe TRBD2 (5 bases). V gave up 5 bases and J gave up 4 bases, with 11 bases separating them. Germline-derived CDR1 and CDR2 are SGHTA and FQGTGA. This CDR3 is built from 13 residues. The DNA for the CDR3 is TGTGCCAGCAGCGTCGACTACGGAGAGACCCAGTACTTC. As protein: CASSVDYGETQYF.

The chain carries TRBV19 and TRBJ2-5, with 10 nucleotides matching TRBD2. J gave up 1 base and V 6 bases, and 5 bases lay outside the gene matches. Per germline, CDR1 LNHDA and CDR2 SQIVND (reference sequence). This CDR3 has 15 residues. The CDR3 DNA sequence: TGTGCCAGTAGGTCCCTAGCGGGGGCCCAAGAGACCCAGTACTTC. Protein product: CASRSLAGAQETQYF.

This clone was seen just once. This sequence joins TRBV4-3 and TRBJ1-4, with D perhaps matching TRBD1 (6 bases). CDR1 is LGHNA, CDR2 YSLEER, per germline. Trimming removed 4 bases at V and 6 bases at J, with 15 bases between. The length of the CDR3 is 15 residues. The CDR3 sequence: CASSPRQVSYEKLFF. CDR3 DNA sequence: TGCGCCAGCAGCCCTCGACAGGTTTCGTATGAAAAACTGTTTTTT.

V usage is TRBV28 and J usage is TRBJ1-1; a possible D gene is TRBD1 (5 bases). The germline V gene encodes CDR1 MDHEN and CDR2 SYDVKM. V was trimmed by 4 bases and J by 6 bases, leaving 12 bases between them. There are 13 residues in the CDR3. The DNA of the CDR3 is TGTGCCAGCAGTTACTTCCAGGGATCTGAAGCTTTCTTT. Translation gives CASSYFQGSEAFF. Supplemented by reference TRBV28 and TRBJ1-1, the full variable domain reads DVKVTQSSRYLVKRTGEKVFLECVQDMDHENMFWYRQDPGLGLRLIYFSYDVKMKEKGDIPEGYSVSREKKERFSLILESASTNQTSMYLCASSYFQGSEAFFGQGTRLTVV.

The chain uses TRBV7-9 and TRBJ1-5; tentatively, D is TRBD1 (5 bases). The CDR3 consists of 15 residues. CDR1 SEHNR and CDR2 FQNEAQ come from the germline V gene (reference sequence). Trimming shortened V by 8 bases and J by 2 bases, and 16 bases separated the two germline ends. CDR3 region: CASSLGGIGNQPQHF. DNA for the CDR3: TGTGCCAGCTCCCTGGGGGGGATCGGCAATCAGCCCCAGCATTTT.

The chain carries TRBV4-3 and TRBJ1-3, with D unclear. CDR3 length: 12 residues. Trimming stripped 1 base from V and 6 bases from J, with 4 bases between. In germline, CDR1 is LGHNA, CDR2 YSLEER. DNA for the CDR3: TGCGCCAGCAGCCAAGGCGCAAACACCATATATTTT. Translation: CASSQGANTIYF.

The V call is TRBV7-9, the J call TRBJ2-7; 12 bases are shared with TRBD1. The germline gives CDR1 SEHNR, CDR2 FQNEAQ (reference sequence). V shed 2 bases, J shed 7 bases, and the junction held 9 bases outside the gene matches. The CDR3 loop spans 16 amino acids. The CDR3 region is CASSLPWDRGHQEQYF. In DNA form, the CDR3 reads TGTGCCAGCAGCTTACCATGGGACAGGGGGCATCAGGAGCAGTACTTC.

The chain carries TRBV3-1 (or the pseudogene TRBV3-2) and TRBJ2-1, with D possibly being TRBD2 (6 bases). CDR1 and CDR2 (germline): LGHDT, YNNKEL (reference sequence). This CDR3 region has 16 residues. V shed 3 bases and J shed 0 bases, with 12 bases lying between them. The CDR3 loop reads CASSHGAGNSYNEQFF. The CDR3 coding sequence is TGTGCCAGCAGCCATGGGGCGGGGAACTCCTACAATGAGCAGTTCTTC.

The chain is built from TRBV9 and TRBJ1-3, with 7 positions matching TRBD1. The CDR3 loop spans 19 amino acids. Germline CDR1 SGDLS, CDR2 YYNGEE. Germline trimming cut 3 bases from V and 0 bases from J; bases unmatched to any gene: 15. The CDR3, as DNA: TGTGCCAGCAGCGGACAATCTACAGGGGCCATATACTCTGGAAACACCATATATTTT. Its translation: CASSGQSTGAIYSGNTIYF.

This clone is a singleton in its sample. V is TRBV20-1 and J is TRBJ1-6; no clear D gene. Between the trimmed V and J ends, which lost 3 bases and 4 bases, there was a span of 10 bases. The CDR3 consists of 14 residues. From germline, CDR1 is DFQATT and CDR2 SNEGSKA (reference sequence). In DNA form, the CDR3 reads TGCAGTGCTAGTGCCAGTCAGTATAATTCACCCCTCCACTTT. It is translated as CSASASQYNSPLHF.

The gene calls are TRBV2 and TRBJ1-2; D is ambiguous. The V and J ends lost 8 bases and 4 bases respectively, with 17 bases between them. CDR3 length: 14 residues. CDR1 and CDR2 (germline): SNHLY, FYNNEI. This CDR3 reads CASRQRGLAYGYTF. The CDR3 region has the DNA TGTGCCAGCCGCCAACGGGGTCTGGCCTATGGCTACACCTTC.

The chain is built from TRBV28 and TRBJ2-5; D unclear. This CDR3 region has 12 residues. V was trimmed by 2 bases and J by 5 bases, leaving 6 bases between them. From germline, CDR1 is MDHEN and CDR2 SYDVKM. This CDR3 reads CASSLEWETQYF. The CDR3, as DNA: TGTGCCAGCAGTTTAGAGTGGGAGACCCAGTACTTC.

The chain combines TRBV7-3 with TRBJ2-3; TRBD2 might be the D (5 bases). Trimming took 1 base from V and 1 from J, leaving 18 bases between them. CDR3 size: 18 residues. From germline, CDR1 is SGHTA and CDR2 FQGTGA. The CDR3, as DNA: TGTGCCAGCAGCTTAATGGGCGGGCGAGGGAGCGGCACAGATACGCAGTATTTT. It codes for CASSLMGGRGSGTDTQYF. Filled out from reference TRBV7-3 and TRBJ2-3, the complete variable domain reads GAGVSQTPSNKVTEKGKYVELRCDPISGHTALYWYRQSLGQGPEFLIYFQGTGAADDSGLPNDRFFAVRPEGSVSTLKIQRTERGDSAVYLCASSLMGGRGSGTDTQYFGPGTRLTVL.

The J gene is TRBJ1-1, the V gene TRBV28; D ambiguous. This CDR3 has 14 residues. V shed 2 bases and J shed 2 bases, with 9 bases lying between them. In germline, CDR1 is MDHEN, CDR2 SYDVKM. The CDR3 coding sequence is TGTGCCAGCAGTTTACGACAATACAACACTGAAGCTTTCTTT. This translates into CASSLRQYNTEAFF.

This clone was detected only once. The CDR3 sequence is CASSLTGLNTEAFF. As DNA, the CDR3 is TGTGCCAGCAGTCTTACAGGGTTGAACACTGAAGCTTTCTTT. The gene calls are TRBV14 and TRBJ1-1, with a possible D match to TRBD1 (6 bases). Germline V gives CDR1 SGHDN, CDR2 FVKESK. CDR3 length: 14 residues. Trimming removed 6 bases at V and 0 bases at J, with 11 bases between.

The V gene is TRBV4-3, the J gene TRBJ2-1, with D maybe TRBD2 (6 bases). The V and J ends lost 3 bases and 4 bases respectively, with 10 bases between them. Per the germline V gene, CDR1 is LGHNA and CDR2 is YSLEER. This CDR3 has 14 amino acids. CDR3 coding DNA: TGCGCCAGCAGCCAGGGGGGACTTTACAATGAGCAGTTCTTC. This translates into CASSQGGLYNEQFF.

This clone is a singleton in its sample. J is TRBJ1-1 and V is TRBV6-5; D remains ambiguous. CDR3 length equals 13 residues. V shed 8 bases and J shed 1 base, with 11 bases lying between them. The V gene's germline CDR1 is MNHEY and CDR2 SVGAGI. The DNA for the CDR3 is TGTGCCAGCGGGAGGCTCGGGAACACTGAAGCTTTCTTT. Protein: CASGRLGNTEAFF.

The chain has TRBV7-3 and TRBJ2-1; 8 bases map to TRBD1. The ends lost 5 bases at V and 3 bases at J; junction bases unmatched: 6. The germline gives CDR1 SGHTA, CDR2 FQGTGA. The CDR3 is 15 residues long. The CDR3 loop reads CASSAPGTGYNEQFF. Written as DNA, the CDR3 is TGTGCCAGCAGCGCTCCCGGGACAGGCTACAATGAGCAGTTCTTC.

The CDR3 protein is CASSVAGKSNQPQHF. CDR3 DNA: TGTGCCAGCAGTGTTGCAGGAAAGAGCAATCAGCCCCAGCATTTT. The chain uses TRBV2 and TRBJ1-5; no clear D gene. Trimming took off 4 bases at V and 1 base at J, with 11 bases between the two ends. The germline gives CDR1 SNHLY, CDR2 FYNNEI. CDR3 length: 15 residues.

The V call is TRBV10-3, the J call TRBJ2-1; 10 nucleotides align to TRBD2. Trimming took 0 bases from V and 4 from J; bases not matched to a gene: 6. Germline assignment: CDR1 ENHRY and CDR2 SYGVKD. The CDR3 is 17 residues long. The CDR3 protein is CAISESKGLATYNEQFF. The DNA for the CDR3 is TGTGCCATCAGTGAGTCGAAGGGACTAGCGACTTACAATGAGCAGTTCTTC.

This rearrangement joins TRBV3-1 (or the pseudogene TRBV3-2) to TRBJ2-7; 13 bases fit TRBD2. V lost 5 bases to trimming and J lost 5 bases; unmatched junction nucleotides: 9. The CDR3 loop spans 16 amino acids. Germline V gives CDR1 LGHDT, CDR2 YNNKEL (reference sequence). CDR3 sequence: CASSKTSGGALHEQYF. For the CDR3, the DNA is TGTGCCAGCAGCAAAACTAGCGGGGGGGCCCTCCACGAGCAGTACTTC.

The CDR3 region has the DNA TGTGCCTGGAGTGGGGACAGGGGAAGGGCCAAAAACATTCAGTACTTC. Translated, it gives CAWSGDRGRAKNIQYF. This chain connects TRBV30 to TRBJ2-4; 10 bases are a match to TRBD1. V lost 1 base and J lost 1; bases outside the gene matches: 4. CDR1 is GTSNPN and CDR2 is SVGIG in the germline V gene (reference sequence). The CDR3 loop spans 16 amino acids. Filled out from reference TRBV30 and TRBJ2-4, the complete variable domain reads SQTIHQWPATLVQPVGSPLSLECTVEGTSNPNLYWYRQAAGRGLQLLFYSVGIGQISSEVPQNLSASRPQDRQFILSSKKLLLSDSGFYLCAWSGDRGRAKNIQYFGAGTRLSVL.

The CDR3 here is CASSFQGGDGYTF. CDR3 DNA: TGTGCCAGCAGCTTCCAGGGGGGTGATGGCTACACCTTC. The chain combines TRBV7-9 with TRBJ1-2, with TRBD1 matching over 7 bases. The V and J ends lost 3 bases and 6 bases, in that order; junction bases with no gene match: 4. CDR3 length: 13 residues. Germline CDR1 reads SEHNR; CDR2 reads FQNEAQ (reference sequence).

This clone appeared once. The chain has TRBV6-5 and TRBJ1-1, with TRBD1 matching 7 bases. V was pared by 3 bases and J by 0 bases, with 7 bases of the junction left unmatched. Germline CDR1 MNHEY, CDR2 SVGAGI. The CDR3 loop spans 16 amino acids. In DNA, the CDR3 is TGTGCCAGCAGTTATACCCCGGGACAGATGAACACTGAAGCTTTCTTT. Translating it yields CASSYTPGQMNTEAFF.